A selection of T cell receptor beta chains follows, all from one sample in a study of T cell responses to AZD1222 COVID-19 vaccine. Sequenced by immunoSEQ multiplex PCR; TCRdb stores in-frame clones only, minus some. The sample lists some 200,000 clones; roughly 92% were seen once. The material sequenced was peripheral blood, taken 28 days after the second AZD1222 dose. The receptors come from an adult who received the AZD1222 COVID-19 vaccine. CDR3s include the opening cysteine and the closing phenylalanine or tryptophan. A D gene is named only where the DNA matches it firmly. Size tells how often a clone was seen (once, few, many) or the class of an expanded clone, and some rows leave it out.

cdr3_aa cdr3_nt d_call v_call clone_size j_call
CASSWTYGNTIYF TGTGCCAGCAGCTGGACATACGGAAACACCATATATTTT NA TRBV14 NA TRBJ1-3
CASSITDRLPLSGANVLTF TGTGCCAGTAGTATCACAGACAGGCTCCCCCTCTCTGGGGCCAACGTCCTGACTTTC NA TRBV19 once TRBJ2-6
CATSAQFTVNEQFF TGTGCCACCAGTGCCCAGTTTACCGTCAATGAGCAGTTCTTC NA TRBV24-1 NA TRBJ2-1
CASSLSGTTEAFF TGTGCCAGCAGCTTATCGGGCACCACTGAAGCTTTCTTT NA TRBV7-6 NA TRBJ1-1
CASSRGGGTEAFF TGCGCCAGCTCGCGAGGGGGCGGCACTGAAGCTTTCTTT TRBD1 TRBV10-1 NA TRBJ1-1
CATSTEIQETQYF TGTGCCACCAGTACAGAGATTCAAGAGACCCAGTACTTC NA TRBV24-1 NA TRBJ2-5
CASSVDIPRYNEQFF TGTGCCAGCAGCGTAGACATTCCTCGCTACAATGAGCAGTTCTTC NA TRBV28 NA TRBJ2-1
CASSLYSAGETQYF TGTGCCAGCAGTCTATATTCAGCGGGAGAGACCCAGTACTTC NA TRBV6-5 NA TRBJ2-5
CASSFGLGGAGELFF TGTGCCAGCAGCTTCGGCTTAGGCGGGGCCGGGGAGCTGTTTTTT NA TRBV5-4 NA TRBJ2-2
CASSQQRDGTDTQYF TGTGCCAGCAGTCAGCAGCGGGACGGCACAGATACGCAGTATTTT TRBD2 TRBV6-4 NA TRBJ2-3
CASSAFGLPSTDTQYF TGTGCCAGCAGCGCCTTTGGGCTCCCTAGCACAGATACGCAGTATTTT NA TRBV7-2 NA TRBJ2-3
CASSLVSRYGYTF TGTGCCAGCAGTTTGGTCAGCCGATATGGCTACACCTTC NA TRBV28 NA TRBJ1-2
CASTHTSGVAYNEQFF TGTGCCAGCACCCATACTTCGGGAGTTGCCTACAATGAGCAGTTCTTC NA TRBV3-1/TRBV3-2 NA TRBJ2-1
CASIPPGEAYEQYF TGTGCCAGCATCCCCCCGGGGGAGGCTTACGAGCAGTACTTC NA TRBV7-8 NA TRBJ2-7
CASSLSSGFGRTEAFF TGTGCCAGCAGTTTATCAAGCGGATTTGGAAGGACTGAAGCTTTCTTT NA TRBV27 NA TRBJ1-1
CASSRGSEAFF TGTGCCAGTAGTAGAGGCTCTGAAGCTTTCTTT NA TRBV19 NA TRBJ1-1
CASSIGQGGYGYTF TGTGCCAGTAGTATAGGTCAGGGCGGCTATGGCTACACCTTC NA TRBV19 NA TRBJ1-2
CAWVPRGTPTDTQYF TGTGCCTGGGTCCCCCGAGGGACGCCCACAGATACGCAGTATTTT NA TRBV30 NA TRBJ2-3
CASSFGSYNSPLHF TGTGCCAGCAGCTTCGGCAGCTATAATTCACCCCTCCACTTT NA TRBV5-4 NA TRBJ1-6
CSARGPFEAFF TGCAGTGCTAGAGGGCCTTTTGAAGCTTTCTTT NA TRBV20-1 NA TRBJ1-1
CASSPPGVRRSNTEAFF TGTGCCAGCAGTCCCCCCGGGGTTCGAAGGTCGAACACTGAAGCTTTCTTT NA TRBV28 NA TRBJ1-1
CASSYSGRGGYGYTF TGTGCCAGCAGTTACTCGGGTCGGGGTGGCTATGGCTACACCTTC NA TRBV6-5 NA TRBJ1-2
CASSQASGNQPQHF TGTGCCAGCAGCCAAGCAAGCGGAAATCAGCCCCAGCATTTT NA TRBV3-1/TRBV3-2 NA TRBJ1-5
CASSQGPAPVGYEQYF TGCGCCAGCAGCCAAGGGCCGGCTCCCGTGGGCTACGAGCAGTACTTC NA TRBV4-1 NA TRBJ2-7
CASSDSNGGGTDTQYF TGTGCCAGCAGTGACTCGAATGGCGGAGGCACAGATACGCAGTATTTT NA TRBV6-4 NA TRBJ2-3
CASSQTKQGNQPQHF TGTGCCAGCAGCCAAACAAAACAGGGTAATCAGCCCCAGCATTTT NA TRBV28 NA TRBJ1-5
CASSTTGGLYEQYF TGTGCCAGCAGCACTACGGGAGGCCTCTACGAGCAGTACTTC TRBD2 TRBV28 NA TRBJ2-7
CASSPTSGNYGYTF TGTGCCAGTAGTCCGACCAGCGGCAACTATGGCTACACCTTC NA TRBV19 NA TRBJ1-2
CASRLGGTTNEKLFF TGTGCCAGCAGACTCGGAGGCACAACTAATGAAAAACTGTTTTTT NA TRBV28 NA TRBJ1-4
CASSFVTGRGEKLFF TGTGCCAGCAGTTTTGTCACAGGGCGGGGAGAAAAACTGTTTTTT NA TRBV28 NA TRBJ1-4
CAISGTSTQYEQYF TGTGCCATCAGTGGGACTAGTACCCAGTACGAGCAGTACTTC TRBD2 TRBV10-3 NA TRBJ2-7
CASSRDRDQPQHF TGTGCCAGCAGCCGGGACAGGGATCAGCCCCAGCATTTT TRBD1 TRBV2 NA TRBJ1-5
CASSSRQGANYGYTF TGTGCCAGCAGTTCAAGACAGGGGGCTAACTATGGCTACACCTTC TRBD1 TRBV28 NA TRBJ1-2
CASSLDGAINSPLHF TGTGCCAGCAGCTTGGACGGTGCAATTAATTCACCCCTCCACTTT NA TRBV5-5 NA TRBJ1-6
CASSFSNQPQHF TGTGCCAGCAGCTTTAGCAATCAGCCCCAGCATTTT NA TRBV11-3 NA TRBJ1-5
CASSEMVSAGPQHF TGTGCCAGCAGTGAAATGGTGTCCGCCGGGCCCCAGCATTTT NA TRBV6-1 NA TRBJ1-5
CASSLLGQVNYGYTF TGCGCCAGCAGCTTGTTGGGACAGGTGAACTATGGCTACACCTTC TRBD1 TRBV5-1 once TRBJ1-2
CASSVVGGDQPQHF TGTGCCAGCAGCGTAGTAGGGGGGGATCAGCCCCAGCATTTT NA TRBV9 NA TRBJ1-5